Below, 21 T cell receptor beta chains from the same sample are listed, as sequenced in a study of CD8 T cell repertoires and HIV-1 epitope variants. Clones were read by immunoSEQ multiplex PCR, and TCRdb kept only the in-frame ones, dropping some. The table has about 4,900 clones, around 66% seen once. Which antigens these TCRs recognize remains unknown. The sequencing sample was made of cultured CD8+ T cells derived from PBMCs. The receptors come from a male donor with HIV.

The chain is built from TRBV7-6 and TRBJ2-5, with D perhaps being TRBD1 or TRBD2 (5 bases each). The CDR3 totals 15 residues. Trimming removed 2 bases from V and 4 bases from J, with 14 bases in between. CDR1 SGHVS and CDR2 FNYEAQ come from the germline V gene. The CDR3 DNA reads as TGTGCCAGCAGCTTACTTGGGGGAAGTGGAGAGACCCAGTACTTC. It translates to CASSLLGGSGETQYF.

This clone has just a few counts. The rearrangement joins TRBV28 to TRBJ1-1; no clear D. Trimming took 8 bases from V and 5 from J, leaving 18 bases between them. The CDR3 extends over 14 amino acids. Per the germline V gene, CDR1 is MDHEN and CDR2 is SYDVKM. The CDR3 nucleotides are TGTGCCAGCGGTGGGGAGTGGGCAGGAACTGAAGCTTTCTTT. It encodes CASGGEWAGTEAFF.

This sequence joins TRBV5-4 and TRBJ2-1, with 8 bases matching TRBD1. Germline loops: CDR1 SGHNT, CDR2 YYREEE (reference sequence). Trimming took 5 bases from V and 7 from J; bases not matched to a gene: 11. This CDR3 is built from 15 residues. The CDR3 sequence: CASRPGQGTFNEQFF. In DNA form, the CDR3 reads TGTGCCAGCAGACCAGGACAGGGAACATTTAATGAGCAGTTCTTC.

This rearrangement joins TRBV6-5 to TRBJ2-7, with D perhaps matching TRBD1 (5 bases). V lost 6 bases and J 5 bases, leaving 14 bases between the germline ends. CDR3 size: 13 residues. The germline CDR1 and CDR2 sequences are MNHEY and SVGAGI. The CDR3 loop reads CASSKSRVDEQYF. Written as DNA, the CDR3 is TGTGCCAGCAGCAAGAGCAGGGTAGACGAGCAGTACTTC.

V gene TRBV28 combines with J gene TRBJ1-4; no firm D call. Germline assignment: CDR1 MDHEN and CDR2 SYDVKM. CDR3 length equals 15 residues. Trimming took 3 bases from V and 0 from J, leaving 8 bases between them. CDR3 in amino acids: CASSFDRTTNEKLFF. In DNA form, the CDR3 reads TGTGCCAGCAGTTTCGACCGTACAACTAATGAAAAACTGTTTTTT.

The V and J genes are TRBV5-4 and TRBJ2-1; D tentatively reads TRBD1 or TRBD2 (5 bases each). Germline CDR1 SGHNT, CDR2 YYREEE (reference sequence). V gave up 4 bases and J gave up 5 bases, with 22 bases separating them. This CDR3 contains 17 residues. The CDR3 bases are TGTGCCAGCAGCCCCCAGGGTGGACTCCCCGCCGACAATGAGCAGTTCTTC. Residues: CASSPQGGLPADNEQFF.

The chain has TRBV28 and TRBJ2-7; a weak D match, TRBD1 (6 bases). CDR1 and CDR2 (germline): MDHEN, SYDVKM. V gave up 6 bases and J gave up 3 bases, with 12 bases separating them. This CDR3 comprises 13 residues. The CDR3 region has the DNA TGTGCCAGCAGCCCCCCGGACAGCTACGAGCAGTACTTC. It encodes CASSPPDSYEQYF.

The chain has TRBV9 and TRBJ2-3, with D tentatively TRBD1 or TRBD2 (5 bases each). The V gene's germline CDR1 is SGDLS and CDR2 YYNGEE. The germline V and J ends were trimmed by 0 bases and 5 bases, with 13 bases remaining between them. This CDR3 contains 15 residues. The CDR3, as DNA: TGTGCCAGCAGCGTAGGGGACGGGGCTGGAGATACGCAGTATTTT. Translated: CASSVGDGAGDTQYF.

The chain has TRBV9 and TRBJ1-1; D unclear. V was trimmed by 4 bases and J by 0 bases, leaving 16 bases between them. The CDR3 has 16 amino acids. Germline loops: CDR1 SGDLS, CDR2 YYNGEE. In DNA form, the CDR3 reads TGTGCCAGCAGCTCCCCCCCAATGGGGATGAACACTGAAGCTTTCTTT. Its protein is CASSSPPMGMNTEAFF.

V and J are TRBV2 and TRBJ2-7; 14 nucleotides align to TRBD2. The CDR3 runs 17 residues. Germline CDR1 SNHLY, CDR2 FYNNEI. J was trimmed by 6 bases and V by 5 bases; bases with no gene match: 12. CDR3 sequence (DNA): TGTGCCAGCAGTACGGGACTAGCGGGAGTGGGCGCCTCCGAGCAGTACTTC. Protein sequence: CASSTGLAGVGASEQYF.

This clone was seen a few times. The V and J genes are TRBV7-6 and TRBJ2-1; D is uncertain. The CDR3 sequence is 11 residues long. Germline assignment: CDR1 SGHVS and CDR2 FNYEAQ. V lost 2 bases, J lost 9 bases, and 5 bases lay in between. DNA of the CDR3: TGTGCCAGCAGCTTATCTGGTGAGCAGTTCTTC. Protein product: CASSLSGEQFF. Drawing the rest from reference TRBV7-6 and TRBJ2-1, the complete variable domain is GAGVSQSPRYKVTKRGQDVALRCDPISGHVSLYWYRQALGQGPEFLTYFNYEAQQDKSGLPNDRFSAERPEGSISTLTIQRTEQRDSAMYRCASSLSGEQFFGPGTRLTVL.

The sample holds a few counts of this clone. The rearrangement joins TRBV28 to TRBJ2-1; TRBD1 matches 7 bases. Germline V CDR1 and CDR2: MDHEN, SYDVKM. This CDR3 contains 16 residues. The ends lost 1 base at V and 1 base at J; junction bases unmatched: 4. The CDR3 loop reads CASSLSQGISYNEQFF. The CDR3 DNA reads TGTGCCAGCAGTTTATCACAGGGGATATCCTACAATGAGCAGTTCTTC.

The chain couples TRBV28 to TRBJ2-5; 7 bases line up with TRBD1. The CDR3 runs to 21 residues. The germline V gene encodes CDR1 MDHEN and CDR2 SYDVKM. Trimming cost V 3 bases and J 3 bases; bases outside gene matches: 25. The CDR3 region is CASSFASDVPAGGDGEETQYF. In DNA, the CDR3 is TGTGCCAGCAGTTTTGCGTCCGATGTCCCTGCAGGGGGAGACGGCGAAGAGACCCAGTACTTC.

The V gene is TRBV5-4, the J gene TRBJ2-3; TRBD2 matches at 10 bases. Germline V gives CDR1 SGHNT, CDR2 YYREEE (reference sequence). The CDR3 covers 14 residues. The junction had 6 bases not matched to a gene; V was cut back by 5 bases and J by 6 bases. DNA of the CDR3: TGTGCCAGCAGACTGAATAGCGGGAGGGATACGCAGTATTTT. It specifies CASRLNSGRDTQYF.

The rearrangement joins TRBV11-1 to TRBJ1-1; the D gene is possibly TRBD1 (6 bases). V was pared by 5 bases and J by 4 bases, with 14 bases between. Germline CDR1 and CDR2: SGHAT and FQDESV (reference sequence). The CDR3 is made up of 14 amino acids. The CDR3: CASSEQGLGTEAFF. The CDR3 nucleotides are TGTGCCAGCAGCGAACAGGGTCTTGGCACTGAAGCTTTCTTT.

Within the sample, this clone is medium-sized. The chain combines TRBV6-1 with TRBJ2-7, with D tentatively TRBD1 (6 bases). Germline-derived CDR1 and CDR2 are MNHNS and SASEGT. The germline V and J ends were trimmed by 4 bases and 3 bases, with 13 bases remaining between them. There are 14 residues in the CDR3. Written as DNA, the CDR3 is TGTGCCAGCAGTGCTCGGGACAACGGCTACGAGCAGTACTTC. This codes for CASSARDNGYEQYF.

The chain links TRBV4-2 to TRBJ1-3; D may be TRBD1 (5 bases). Trimming removed 1 base at V and 0 bases at J, with 10 bases between. The CDR3 is made up of 16 amino acids. Per germline, CDR1 LGHNA and CDR2 YNFKEQ. The CDR3 sequence: CASSQVDSRSGNTIYF. As DNA, the CDR3 is TGTGCCAGCAGCCAAGTAGACAGCCGCTCTGGAAACACCATATATTTT.

This clone was seen only a few times. The chain has TRBV18 and TRBJ1-5; 7 bases are shared with TRBD1. Germline assignment: CDR1 KGHSH and CDR2 LQKENI. V shed 3 bases and J 6 bases; nucleotides not matched to a gene: 8. This CDR3 comprises 15 residues. The CDR3 loop is CASSPLQGFTQPQHF. In nucleotides, the CDR3 is TGTGCCAGCTCACCCCTACAGGGGTTCACTCAGCCCCAGCATTTT. Based on the CDR3 plus reference TRBV18 and TRBJ1-5, the full variable domain is NAGVMQNPRHLVRRRGQEARLRCSPMKGHSHVYWYRQLPEEGLKFMVYLQKENIIDESGMPKERFSAEFPKEGPSILRIQQVVRGDSAAYFCASSPLQGFTQPQHFGDGTRLSIL.

The V and J genes are TRBV7-9 and TRBJ1-1; D is uncertain. With 2 bases removed from V and 1 base from J, the gap between germline ends came to 8 bases. Germline V lookup: CDR1 SEHNR, CDR2 FQNEAQ (reference sequence). The CDR3 sequence is 14 residues long. The CDR3: CASSLRSQNTEAFF. The CDR3 DNA reads TGTGCCAGCAGCTTACGTTCACAGAACACTGAAGCTTTCTTT. Together with reference TRBV7-9 and TRBJ1-1, the CDR3 gives the full variable domain: DTGVSQNPRHKITKRGQNVTFRCDPISEHNRLYWYRQTLGQGPEFLTYFQNEAQLEKSRLLSDRFSAERPKGSFSTLEIQRTEQGDSAMYLCASSLRSQNTEAFFGQGTRLTVV.

V usage is TRBV7-9 and J usage is TRBJ2-7; 7 bases are shared with TRBD2. V was pared by 4 bases and J by 0 bases, with 9 bases of the junction left unmatched. Looked up from germline, CDR1 is SEHNR and CDR2 is FQNEAQ (reference sequence). This CDR3 spans 16 amino acids. CDR3 amino acids: CASSSQTSERSYEQYF. The CDR3 nucleotides read TGTGCCAGCAGCTCACAAACTAGCGAGCGCTCCTACGAGCAGTACTTC.

The chain couples TRBV2 to TRBJ2-3; D remains ambiguous. Trimming removed 5 bases at V and 3 bases at J, with 3 bases between. The CDR3 has 11 residues. The germline CDR1 and CDR2 sequences are SNHLY and FYNNEI. The DNA of the CDR3 is TGTGCCAGCAGTTGGACAGATACGCAGTATTTT. Its protein is CASSWTDTQYF.